The 20 T cell receptor beta chains below were found in one sample sequenced in a study of chemoradiotherapy in HPV16-positive cancers (dated 2022 in TCRdb). Library construction relied on the immunoSEQ multiplex PCR assay. This immuneACCESS table, as held by TCRdb, lists in-frame sequences with V and J called but not all clones. Of the missing ones, under half trace to an unresolved V gene in checked studies; the others have no known cause. In all, the sample holds about 5,100 clones, and more than 60% of those were seen once. Less than 15% of the sample belongs to the ten largest clones. Sequencing used tumor tissue, obtained from a patient who underwent chemoradiotherapy. The receptors were gathered from a human donor with HPV-associated anogenital cancer.

The V call is TRBV5-6, the J call TRBJ2-4; D is unclear. From germline, CDR1 is SGHDT and CDR2 YYEEEE. This CDR3 is 17 amino acids long. V lost 3 bases, J lost 0 bases, and 16 bases lay in between. The CDR3 reads CASSSRRQALAKNIQYF. The CDR3 DNA reads as TGTGCCAGCAGCTCCCGCCGGCAGGCCCTAGCCAAAAACATTCAGTACTTC.

The gene calls are TRBV5-1 and TRBJ2-1, with D possibly called TRBD1 or TRBD2 (7 bases each). The V gene's germline CDR1 is SGHRS and CDR2 YFSETQ. The V gene lost 4 bases and the J gene lost 8 bases, with 13 bases spanning the gap. The CDR3 is 13 amino acids. CDR3 in DNA: TGCGCCAGCAGCGTCAGGGGGAGGGATGAGCAGTTCTTC. Protein: CASSVRGRDEQFF.

The chain combines TRBV11-3 with TRBJ2-1; D may be TRBD2 (6 bases). The CDR3 runs 14 residues. The V gene's germline CDR1 is SGHNT and CDR2 YENEEA. V gave up 5 bases and J gave up 5 bases, with 13 bases separating them. In nucleotides, the CDR3 is TGTGCCAGCAGCACGGGACTCCATGACAATGAGCAGTTCTTC. Protein: CASSTGLHDNEQFF.

This chain links TRBV10-1 with TRBJ2-2, with D uncertain. The CDR3 totals 15 residues. Between the trimmed V and J ends, which lost 3 bases and 0 bases, there was a span of 8 bases. CDR1 WNHNN and CDR2 SYGVQD come from the germline V gene (reference sequence). The CDR3 reads CASSDRDTNTGELFF. CDR3 DNA: TGCGCCAGCAGTGACAGAGATACGAACACCGGGGAGCTGTTTTTT.

This clone has a handful of counts. The chain carries TRBV27 and TRBJ1-6; tentative D call: TRBD1 (5 bases). Germline V gives CDR1 MNHEY, CDR2 SMNVEV (reference sequence). The CDR3 runs to 16 residues. The V end was cut by 4 bases, the J end by 0 bases, with 10 bases between. CDR3 in DNA: TGTGCCAGCAGTTCCCCAGGGAGCTCCTATAATTCACCCCTCCACTTT. Translating gives CASSSPGSSYNSPLHF.

J is TRBJ2-2 and V is TRBV7-2, with TRBD1 identical over 9 bases. The CDR3 is 19 residues long. From germline, CDR1 is SGHTA and CDR2 FQGNSA. J lost 6 bases, V lost 6 bases, and 20 bases had no gene match. The CDR3 DNA sequence: TGTGCCAGCAGTCGCGTGTTTGCCGGGACAGGGTTTTCGGCCGGGGAGCTGTTTTTT. Protein sequence: CASSRVFAGTGFSAGELFF.

The rearrangement links TRBV12-5 to TRBJ1-1; tentative D call: TRBD1 (5 bases). Trimming stripped 3 bases from V and 3 bases from J, with 14 bases between. Germline CDR1 reads LGHNT; CDR2 reads FRNRAP. This CDR3 is built from 15 residues. DNA for the CDR3: TGTGCTAGTGGTTTCTCGGTGGGGCGGGACACTGAAGCTTTCTTT. Residues: CASGFSVGRDTEAFF.

The sample holds a few counts of this clone. This chain links TRBV9 with TRBJ1-2; perhaps TRBD1 as D (5 bases). Trimming shortened V by 4 bases and J by 6 bases, and 19 bases separated the two germline ends. This CDR3 comprises 15 residues. From germline, CDR1 is SGDLS and CDR2 YYNGEE. The DNA for the CDR3 is TGTGCCAGCAGCCCGTGGGACGGACGGCCCGATGGCTACACCTTC. This codes for CASSPWDGRPDGYTF.

The CDR3 bases are TGTGCCAGCAGCGTAGGGGGACAGGGAGCGACCCAGTACTTC. It yields the protein CASSVGGQGATQYF. This chain connects TRBV9 to TRBJ2-5; TRBD1 matches at 9 bases. Germline V gene lookup returns CDR1 SGDLS and CDR2 YYNGEE. V was clipped by 0 bases and J by 7 bases; unmatched bases: 4. This CDR3 is built from 14 residues.

The chain has TRBV6-5 and TRBJ2-7; no definite D call. Deletions cut 7 bases from V and 6 bases from J, with 16 bases between. Germline values: CDR1 MNHEY, CDR2 SVGAGI. The length of the CDR3 is 13 residues. CDR3 bases: TGTGCCAGCACCCCAGCCGGGTACGGCGAGCAGTACTTC. Translated: CASTPAGYGEQYF.

The chain joins TRBV7-8 to TRBJ2-5, with D unresolved. Germline V gene sequence: CDR1 SGHVS, CDR2 FQNEAQ. The CDR3 is 13 amino acids. V lost 0 bases to trimming and J lost 4 bases, with 6 bases between them. CDR3 sequence reads: CASSLAHGETQYF. Written as DNA, the CDR3 is TGTGCCAGCAGCTTAGCCCACGGAGAGACCCAGTACTTC.

The gene calls are TRBV30 and TRBJ1-1; the match to TRBD1 covers 7 bases. The CDR3 is 12 residues long. CDR1 is GTSNPN and CDR2 is SVGIG in the germline V gene (reference sequence). The V gene end was trimmed by 5 bases and the J gene end by 3 bases; junction bases not matched to a gene: 3. The CDR3 protein is CAWDRVHTEAFF. CDR3 nucleotides: TGTGCCTGGGACAGGGTGCACACTGAAGCTTTCTTT.

This clone has a handful of counts. The rearrangement links TRBV7-9 to TRBJ1-2; 7 bases align to TRBD1. This CDR3 is built from 15 residues. Trimming removed 5 bases from V and 4 bases from J; junction bases left unmatched: 10. Germline values: CDR1 SEHNR, CDR2 FQNEAQ (reference sequence). The CDR3 region is CASSETGVRGYGYTF. For the CDR3, the DNA is TGTGCCAGCAGCGAAACAGGGGTACGGGGCTATGGCTACACCTTC.

The chain joins TRBV5-5 to TRBJ2-7; 11 bases are a match to TRBD1. The germline V gene has CDR1 SGHKS and CDR2 YYEKEE (reference sequence). This CDR3 spans 16 amino acids. With 4 bases clipped from V and 1 base from J, the junction kept 7 bases outside the gene matches. The CDR3 loop is CASSVGQGASSYEQYF. The CDR3 coding sequence is TGTGCCAGCAGCGTCGGACAGGGGGCGAGTTCCTACGAGCAGTACTTC. The entire variable domain, with the rest obtained from reference TRBV5-5 and TRBJ2-7, is as follows: DAGVTQSPTHLIKTRGQQVTLRCSPISGHKSVSWYQQVLGQGPQFIFQYYEKEERGRGNFPDRFSARQFPNYSSELNVNALLLGDSALYLCASSVGQGASSYEQYFGPGTRLTVT.

This chain links TRBV7-3 with TRBJ1-1; no definite D call. The V gene lost 3 bases and the J gene lost 3 bases, with 14 bases spanning the gap. The CDR3 spans 15 residues. In germline, CDR1 is SGHTA, CDR2 FQGTGA. The CDR3 DNA reads TGTGCCAGCAGCTTCCTCCCTGGACGGTACACTGAAGCTTTCTTT. Protein sequence: CASSFLPGRYTEAFF.

The chain links TRBV9 to TRBJ1-6; D is ambiguous. Germline CDR1 is SGDLS and CDR2 is YYNGEE. This CDR3 is built from 12 residues. V was clipped by 0 bases and J by 9 bases, with 4 bases between them. The CDR3 sequence is CASSVGSSPLHF. The CDR3 nucleotides read TGTGCCAGCAGCGTAGGAAGTTCACCCCTCCACTTT. The variable domain in full, completed from reference TRBV9 and TRBJ1-6, reads DSGVTQTPKHLITATGQRVTLRCSPRSGDLSVYWYQQSLDQGLQFLIQYYNGEERAKGNILERFSAQQFPDLHSELNLSSLELGDSALYFCASSVGSSPLHFGNGTRLTVT.

The chain combines TRBV19 with TRBJ2-1; maybe TRBD1 (6 bases). Germline V lookup: CDR1 LNHDA, CDR2 SQIVND (reference sequence). The length of the CDR3 is 12 residues. V gave up 8 bases and J gave up 8 bases, with 13 bases separating them. This CDR3 is CASVNRVHEQFF. The CDR3 nucleotides are TGTGCCAGTGTTAACAGGGTTCATGAGCAGTTCTTC.

The gene calls are TRBV15 and TRBJ2-3; possibly TRBD2 for D (6 bases). The CDR3 has 13 amino acids. Germline V gene sequence: CDR1 LNHNV, CDR2 YYDKDF (reference sequence). Trimming shortened V by 5 bases and J by 6 bases, and 12 bases separated the two germline ends. The CDR3 nucleotides read TGTGCCACCAGCGTAACCCGGGGGGATACGCAGTATTTT. The encoded protein is CATSVTRGDTQYF.

The genes are TRBV6-5 and TRBJ1-1; 10 bases are a match to TRBD1. Germline V gives CDR1 MNHEY, CDR2 SVGAGI. This CDR3 has 15 amino acids. J gave up 6 bases and V 5 bases, and 9 bases lay outside the gene matches. CDR3 in amino acids: CASSLGQGSNAEAFF. The CDR3 DNA sequence: TGTGCCAGCAGTCTGGGACAGGGGAGCAACGCTGAAGCTTTCTTT.

This chain joins TRBV7-9 and TRBJ2-2; no reliable D call. This CDR3 region has 16 residues. Germline CDR1 is SEHNR and CDR2 is FQNEAQ (reference sequence). The germline V and J ends were trimmed by 5 bases and 3 bases, with 16 bases remaining between them. The CDR3 loop reads CASSPGGSRDTGELFF. The CDR3 DNA reads TGTGCCAGCAGCCCGGGCGGTTCCCGAGACACCGGGGAGCTGTTTTTT.